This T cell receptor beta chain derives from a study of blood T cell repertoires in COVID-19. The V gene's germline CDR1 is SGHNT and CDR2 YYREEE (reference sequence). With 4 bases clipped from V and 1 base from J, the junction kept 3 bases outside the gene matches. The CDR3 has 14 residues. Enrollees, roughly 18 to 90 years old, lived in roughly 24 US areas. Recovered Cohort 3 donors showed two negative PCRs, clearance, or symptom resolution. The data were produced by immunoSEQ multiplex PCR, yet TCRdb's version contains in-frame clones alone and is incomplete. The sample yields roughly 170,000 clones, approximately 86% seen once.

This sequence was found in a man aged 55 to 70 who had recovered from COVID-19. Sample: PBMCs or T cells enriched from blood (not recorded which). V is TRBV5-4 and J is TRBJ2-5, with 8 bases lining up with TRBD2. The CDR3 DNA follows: TGTGCCAGCAGCCCTGGGACTAGCCAAGAGACCCAGTACTTC. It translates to CASSPGTSQETQYF.